These 7 T cell receptor beta chains originate from one sample sequenced in a study of sequential checkpoint blockade in melanoma. As to treatment: randomized to nivolumab then ipilimumab (arm A) or the reverse (arm B). The repertoire was sequenced with immunoSEQ multiplex PCR; TCRdb's copy has only in-frame clones and lacks some. Of 1,500 to 2,000 clones in the sample, 20% were seen once. The specimen was tumor tissue (inferred from file names), collected from a patient given nivolumab and ipilimumab in sequence. The source is a human donor with melanoma.

The chain uses TRBV6-8 and TRBJ2-2, with 10 bases fitting TRBD1. Trimming took 8 bases from V and 3 from J; bases not matched to a gene: 0. The CDR3 is made up of 13 amino acids. CDR1 is MNHGY and CDR2 is SAAAGT in the germline V gene. The CDR3 here is CASGTGDTGELFF. DNA for the CDR3: TGTGCCAGCGGGACAGGGGACACCGGGGAGCTGTTTTTT.

Judged by abundance, this clone is medium-sized. The gene calls are TRBV11-3 and TRBJ1-5; 9 bases are shared with TRBD1. The CDR3 has 15 amino acids. The V gene end was trimmed by 6 bases and the J gene end by 0 bases; junction bases not matched to a gene: 3. The germline gives CDR1 SGHNT, CDR2 YENEEA. This chain's CDR3 is CASSRTGDSNQPQHF. The CDR3 DNA reads TGTGCCAGCAGTCGGACAGGGGATAGCAATCAGCCCCAGCATTTT.

Sample share makes this clone medium-sized (0.01 to 0.1%). The V call is TRBV6-8, the J call TRBJ1-5, with D perhaps matching TRBD1 (6 bases). Germline CDR1 is MNHGY and CDR2 is SAAAGT. The CDR3 has 14 amino acids. V was cut by 6 bases and J by 1 base, with 10 bases left in between. CDR3 amino acids: CASRQGFSNQPQHF. The CDR3 DNA is TGTGCCAGCAGACAGGGATTCAGCAATCAGCCCCAGCATTTT.

J is TRBJ2-1 and V is TRBV28; 8 bases are a match to TRBD2. The CDR3 runs 14 residues. The germline CDR1 and CDR2 sequences are MDHEN and SYDVKM. V lost 3 bases, J lost 10 bases, and 8 bases stayed unmatched. CDR3 in amino acids: CASSFLRGAEEQFF. The CDR3 DNA follows: TGTGCCAGCAGTTTTCTGCGGGGGGCTGAGGAGCAGTTCTTC.

The chain recombines TRBV5-1 with TRBJ1-2, with 7 bases identical to TRBD1. The CDR3 extends over 16 amino acids. Trimming at V came to 0 bases and at J to 8 bases, leaving 13 bases not matched to a gene. Germline loops: CDR1 SGHRS, CDR2 YFSETQ. The CDR3 loop reads CASSLGQTQGDSGYTF. CDR3 bases: TGCGCCAGCAGCTTGGGACAAACCCAGGGGGACAGCGGCTACACCTTC.

The chain couples TRBV11-3 to TRBJ1-3; 9 nucleotides match TRBD1. Trimming at V came to 5 bases and at J to 2 bases, leaving 10 bases not matched to a gene. CDR3 size: 17 residues. Germline CDR1 SGHNT, CDR2 YENEEA. CDR3 sequence (DNA): TGTGCCAGCAGCCGAGCCCTACAGGGGGCAACTGGAAACACCATATATTTT. Translation gives CASSRALQGATGNTIYF.

The rearrangement links TRBV5-1 to TRBJ2-2; possible D gene TRBD2, 6 bases. The CDR3 has 15 residues. The germline V gene encodes CDR1 SGHRS and CDR2 YFSETQ. V was pared by 4 bases and J by 0 bases, with 10 bases between. In nucleotides, the CDR3 is TGCGCCAGCAGCGGGGGACTCGCGAACACCGGGGAGCTGTTTTTT. As protein: CASSGGLANTGELFF.